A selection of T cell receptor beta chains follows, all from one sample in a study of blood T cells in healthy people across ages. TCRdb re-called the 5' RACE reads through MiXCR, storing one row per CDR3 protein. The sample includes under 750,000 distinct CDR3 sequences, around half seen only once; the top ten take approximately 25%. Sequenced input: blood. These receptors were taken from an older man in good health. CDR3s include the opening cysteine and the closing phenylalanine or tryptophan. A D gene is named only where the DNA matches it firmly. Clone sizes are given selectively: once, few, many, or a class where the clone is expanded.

CASSAPGLPNNEQFF	TGTGCCAGCAGTGCACCGGGCCTTCCCAACAATGAGCAGTTCTTC	TRBJ2-1	.	.	TRBV28
CASSYSRTGAHHYGYTF	TGTGCCAGCAGTTACTCGAGGACAGGGGCCCACCACTATGGCTACACCTTC	TRBJ1-2	TRBD1	many	TRBV6-6
CAWSTRGLGGYTF	TGTGCCTGGAGCACCCGGGGCCTCGGTGGCTACACCTTC	TRBJ1-2	.	.	TRBV30
CASSQQRTGVSYEQYF	TGTGCCAGCAGCCAACAACGGACAGGGGTGTCCTACGAGCAGTACTTC	TRBJ2-7	TRBD1	.	TRBV14
CSVVLNPGLAGGYEQYF	TGCAGCGTTGTCCTAAACCCGGGACTAGCGGGAGGCTACGAGCAGTACTTC	TRBJ2-7	TRBD2	few	TRBV29-1
CASSLNPQGMNTEAFF	TGTGCCAGCAGCTTAAACCCTCAGGGGATGAACACTGAAGCTTTCTTT	TRBJ1-1	.	.	TRBV7-3
CASSLVSSSNEQYF	TGTGCCAGCAGCTTAGTATCTAGTTCAAACGAGCAGTACTTC	TRBJ2-7	.	few	TRBV7-2
CASSPLYLAGGTQYF	TGTGCCAGCAGCCCTTTATACCTAGCGGGAGGGACCCAGTACTTC	TRBJ2-5	TRBD2	.	TRBV3-1
CASSERTNYGYTF	TGTGCCAGCAGTGAGAGGACGAACTATGGCTACACCTTC	TRBJ1-2	.	.	TRBV25-1
CASSLQAGEQFF	TGTGCCAGCAGCTTACAGGCGGGGGAGCAGTTCTTC	TRBJ2-1	.	few	TRBV7-2